The rows below give T cell receptor beta chains drawn from one sample of a study of regulatory T cells in long-lasting Graves disease. TCRdb re-derived calls from the multiplex PCR reads in MiXCR, one entry per CDR3 protein. The sample contains 300,000 to 400,000 distinct CDR3 sequences, 15% to 18% of which appear only once. The sequenced sample was peripheral blood mononuclear cells (PBMCs), obtained at new diagnosis, from a patient treated with antithyroid drugs. The receptors here all came from a female donor with Graves disease. Each CDR3 is given with its conserved first and last residue. D genes are given only for firm matches. Not every row has a clone size; where given, it reads once, few, many or a size class.

J	V	D	size	CDR3	DNA
TRBJ1-1	TRBV27	TRBD1	many	CASSLTGGEAFF	TGTGCCAGCAGTCTGACAGGGGGTGAAGCTTTCTTT
TRBJ2-5	TRBV18	NA	many	CASSPPAETQYF	TGTGCCAGCTCACCACCGGCGGAGACCCAGTACTTC
TRBJ1-1	TRBV29-1	TRBD1	many	CSVVRQGGRTEAFF	TGCAGCGTTGTGCGACAGGGGGGGAGGACTGAAGCTTTCTTT
TRBJ2-2	TRBV20-1	NA	many	CSARDRAFTGELFF	TGCAGTGCTAGAGATCGGGCTTTCACCGGGGAGCTGTTTTTT
TRBJ1-3	TRBV12-3/TRBV12-4	NA	many	CATEPGARISAGNTIYF	TGTGCCACCGAGCCAGGGGCGCGGATATCTGCTGGAAACACCATATATTTT
TRBJ2-1	TRBV20-1	NA	many	CSANGGVAENEQFF	TGCAGTGCTAATGGGGGAGTGGCGGAGAATGAGCAGTTCTTC
TRBJ2-2	TRBV9	NA	many	CASSVYLGELFF	TGTGCCAGCAGCGTTTACCTCGGGGAGCTGTTTTTT
TRBJ2-5	TRBV7-9	TRBD1	few	CASSSHPPGQQETQYF	TGTGCCAGCAGCTCGCATCCACCGGGACAGCAAGAGACCCAGTACTTC
TRBJ1-1	TRBV9	TRBD1	NA	CASSPPRGAEAFF	TGTGCCAGCAGCCCCCCCAGGGGGGCTGAAGCTTTCTTT
TRBJ1-2	TRBV6-5	NA	NA	CASSYKFGGYGYTF	TGTGCCAGCAGTTACAAGTTCGGGGGCTATGGCTACACCTTC
TRBJ2-1	TRBV11-1	TRBD1	many	CASSPRDRSYNEQFF	TGTGCCAGCAGCCCAAGGGACAGATCCTACAATGAGCAGTTCTTC
TRBJ2-1	TRBV20-1	TRBD2	NA	CSARGTSGLAGQFF	TGCAGTGCTAGAGGGACTAGCGGGCTCGCCGGGCAGTTCTTC
TRBJ2-1	TRBV28	NA	many	CASSPTSTSFGNEQFF	TGTGCCAGCAGTCCGACCTCTACTAGTTTCGGCAATGAGCAGTTCTTC
TRBJ2-7	TRBV12-5	NA	NA	CASGLIGKGYEQYF	TGTGCTAGTGGTTTAATAGGGAAGGGATACGAGCAGTACTTC
TRBJ2-1	TRBV3-1	TRBD2	many	CASSQELLAGNNEQFF	TGTGCCAGCAGCCAAGAACTTCTAGCGGGGAACAATGAGCAGTTCTTC
TRBJ1-2	TRBV6-1	TRBD1	many	CASRPPRDRGFNGYTF	TGTGCCAGCAGGCCTCCTCGGGACAGGGGGTTTAATGGCTACACCTTC